The present TCR beta chain was sequenced within a study of Tregs in tolerant kidney transplant recipients. Unstimulated regulatory T cells (CD4+CD25+CD127-), CD4+CD25- non-regulatory cells, CD4 and CD8 cells were FACS-sorted from thawed PBMCs. V lost 4 bases, J lost 7 bases, and 10 bases lay in between. The CDR3 is 13 amino acids. Germline V gene data show CDR1 as PRHDT and CDR2 as FYEKMQ (reference sequence). The assay was immunoSEQ multiplex PCR, and TCRdb's table has in-frame clones only and misses some. The repertoire holds 85,000 to 95,000 clones, with more than 90% as singletons. The V and J genes are TRBV13 and TRBJ2-2; D unclear. The sequence derives from a human donor in good health. The sample comprised CD8+ T cells from blood. The CDR3, as DNA: TGTGCCAGCAGCTCCGGATGGGTCGGGGAGCTGTTTTTT. As protein: CASSSGWVGELFF.